This TCR beta chain originates from a study of chemoradiotherapy in HPV16-positive cancers. Regarding the study as a whole: Candidate HPV-specific clones and E7-related TCR motifs grew in tumor during treatment.

About this clone: Antigen unknown.

Profiling relied on immunoSEQ multiplex PCR, and the TCRdb table lists in-frame clones only, not all of them. The table has about 20,000 clones, 92% seen once. The material was blood, obtained from a patient who underwent chemoradiotherapy. The receptor was derived from a human donor with HPV-associated anogenital cancer.

CDR3 residues: CASSQGAGGAPDGTQYF. The CDR3 coding sequence is TGCGCCAGCAGCCAAGGGGCAGGGGGCGCCCCGGACGGGACCCAGTACTTC. This rearrangement joins TRBV4-1 to TRBJ2-5, with 8 bases identical to TRBD1. V lost 1 base to trimming and J lost 7 bases; unmatched junction nucleotides: 14. Germline-derived CDR1 and CDR2 are MGHRA and YSYEKL. The CDR3 sequence is 17 residues long.